This is a list of T cell receptor beta chains from one sample in a study of CD8 T cells in ankylosing spondylitis. TCRdb redid the calling of the 5' RACE reads with MiXCR, one entry per CDR3 protein. In the table there are 300,000 to 350,000 distinct CDR3 sequences, roughly 15% of which are singletons. Sequencing was done on a sample of blood, either unsorted or a sorted T cell fraction (not recorded which). Source of these receptors: a male donor with ankylosing spondylitis or in good health (not recorded which). CDR3s include the opening cysteine and the closing phenylalanine or tryptophan. Fields, in order: clone size, V gene, J gene, D gene, CDR3 DNA, CDR3 protein. The D gene is left open where the match is weak. Rows give clone size only sometimes, using once, few, many, or a class for an expanded clone.

>few|TRBV7-8|TRBJ1-5|.
TGTGCCAGCAGCTTAGGCGGGACGGTTGATCAGCCCCAGCATTTT
CASSLGGTVDQPQHF
>.|TRBV30|TRBJ1-2|.
TGTGCCTGGATAAGGGGAGGCCTCTATGGCTACACCTTC
CAWIRGGLYGYTF
>.|TRBV7-8|TRBJ2-1|.
TGTGCCAGCAGCTGGGGTACGACCAAAACCAATGAGCAGTTCTTC
CASSWGTTKTNEQFF
>.|TRBV11-1|TRBJ2-7|.
TGTGCCAGCAGCCAAGGGGCAGGGGACGAGCAGTACTTC
CASSQGAGDEQYF
>.|TRBV29-1|TRBJ2-3|.
TGCAGCGTTGAAAGGGGGGGACCCGATACGCAGTATTTT
CSVERGGPDTQYF
>.|TRBV20-1|TRBJ1-1|.
TGCAGTGCTAGAGATCCCGACACCTATGAAGCTTTCTTT
CSARDPDTYEAFF
>few|TRBV21-1|TRBJ2-7|.
TGTGCCAGCAGACCTCAAACGGGACAGATTTTCTACGAGCAGTACTTC
CASRPQTGQIFYEQYF
>.|TRBV2|TRBJ2-3|TRBD2
TGTGCCAGCAGGTCTGGACTAGCCGACACAGATACGCAGTATTTT
CASRSGLADTDTQYF
>.|TRBV11-2|TRBJ2-3|.
TGTGCCAGCAGCTTATTTGGGGATACGCAGTATTTT
CASSLFGDTQYF
>.|TRBV12-3/TRBV12-4|TRBJ1-1|TRBD1
TGTGCCAGCAGTTCCAACGACAGGGGTGAAGCTTTCTTT
CASSSNDRGEAFF
>few|TRBV9|TRBJ2-3|TRBD2
TGTGCCAGCAGCGTAGGGCTAGCGGGCACAGATACGCAGTATTTT
CASSVGLAGTDTQYF
>few|TRBV20-1|TRBJ2-1|TRBD2
TGCAGTGCTAGTCCTAGCGGGAGCTACAATGAGCAGTTCTTC
CSASPSGSYNEQFF
>.|TRBV7-7|TRBJ2-5|TRBD1
TGTGCCAGCAGCTTGACAGGGGTTCTCCAAGAGACCCAGTACTTC
CASSLTGVLQETQYF
>few|TRBV12-3/TRBV12-4|TRBJ1-6|.
TGTGCCAGCAGGGGGGGGACGGTCAATAATTCACCCCTCCACTTT
CASRGGTVNNSPLHF
>many|TRBV5-1|TRBJ1-1|.
TGCGCCAGCAGCTTCGGTGGGACGGCGAACACTGAAGCTTTCTTT
CASSFGGTANTEAFF
>few|TRBV7-2|TRBJ1-2|.
TGTGCCAGCAGCCCGGTGGGGGGAATGGAGAACTATGGCTACACCTTC
CASSPVGGMENYGYTF
>.|TRBV5-1|TRBJ2-2|TRBD1
TGCGCCAGCAGCTCTCGGACAGGGGGAATCACGAACACCGGGGAGCTGTTTTTT
CASSSRTGGITNTGELFF
>many|TRBV12-3/TRBV12-4|TRBJ1-5|.
TGTGCCAGCAGTTTCACAGGCAATCAGCCCCAGCATTTT
CASSFTGNQPQHF
>many|TRBV12-3/TRBV12-4|TRBJ2-2|.
TGTGCCAGCAGCCAAACTAGCCCGAACACCGGGGAGCTGTTTTTT
CASSQTSPNTGELFF
>.|TRBV10-1|TRBJ2-7|TRBD2
TGCGCCAGCAGTGAGGCGTTAGCGGGAGGAGTAACCGAGCAGTACTTC
CASSEALAGGVTEQYF
>.|TRBV5-6|TRBJ2-3|.
TGTGCCAGCAGCGCTGGGAGGGGGAGCACAGATACGCAGTATTTT
CASSAGRGSTDTQYF
>once|TRBV3-1|TRBJ1-2|.
TGTGCCAGCAGCCAAGGTGTTGGGGACTATGGCTACACCTTC
CASSQGVGDYGYTF
>.|TRBV7-9|TRBJ2-3|.
TGTGCCAGCAGTACGAAAGGAACAGATACGCAGTATTTT
CASSTKGTDTQYF
>.|TRBV10-1|TRBJ2-3|TRBD2
TGCGCCAGCAGAGGGACTAGCGGGATTGGATCCACAGATACGCAGTATTTT
CASRGTSGIGSTDTQYF
>many|TRBV5-1|TRBJ2-2|TRBD1
TGCGCCAGCAGCTCCCTAGGCACAGGGGGCATGATCGGGGAGCTGTTTTTT
CASSSLGTGGMIGELFF
>.|TRBV7-2|TRBJ2-7|.
TGTGCCAGCAGCTTAGTACTAGAAAGCTACGAGCAGTACTTC
CASSLVLESYEQYF
>few|TRBV15|TRBJ2-3|TRBD2
TGTGCCACCAGCAGAGAGAAACTAGCGGGGGGTACAGATACGCAGTATTTT
CATSREKLAGGTDTQYF
>many|TRBV6-1|TRBJ2-1|.
TGTGCCAGCAGCTTGGACCACTCCTACAATGAGCAGTTCTTC
CASSLDHSYNEQFF
>few|TRBV20-1|TRBJ2-3|TRBD2
TGCAGTGCTAGAGATTGGGCTAGCGGGAGTGCAGATACGCAGTATTTT
CSARDWASGSADTQYF
>few|TRBV4-1|TRBJ2-5|TRBD2
TGCGCCAGCAGCCAAGGAATAACAGGTGGGGGGGCCCAGTACTTC
CASSQGITGGGAQYF
>few|TRBV12-3/TRBV12-4|TRBJ2-7|TRBD1
TGTGCCAGCAGTCCGACAGGGGGCAGCTACGAGCAGTACTTC
CASSPTGGSYEQYF
>few|TRBV7-9|TRBJ1-4|TRBD1
TGTGCCAGCAGCATCGGACAGGCTGGACTGTTTTTT
CASSIGQAGLFF
>.|TRBV20-1|TRBJ2-1|.
TGCAGTGCTAGATGTCGGGCGACGACCAACAATGAGCAGTTCTTC
CSARCRATTNNEQFF
>.|TRBV4-2|TRBJ2-2|.
TGTGCCAGCAGCCAAGATTTAGCCCCTGAAACCGGGGAGCTGTTTTTT
CASSQDLAPETGELFF
>.|TRBV24-1|TRBJ1-1|TRBD1
TGTGCCACCCCTGGACCGGGACAGGGAAACACTGAAGCTTTCTTT
CATPGPGQGNTEAFF
>.|TRBV20-1|TRBJ2-7|TRBD2
TGCAGTGCTTATCTAGCGGGAGGGATCGAATACGAGCAGTACTTC
CSAYLAGGIEYEQYF
>.|TRBV7-8|TRBJ2-2|.
TGTGCCAGCAACAGGGACATCTCGGTGGGCGGGGAGCTGTTTTTT
CASNRDISVGGELFF
>.|TRBV20-1|TRBJ1-5|TRBD1
TGCAGTGTTGCCGGGACAGGGGTCCATCAGCCCCAGCATTTT
CSVAGTGVHQPQHF